The entry that follows covers one T cell receptor (beta chain) sequence. Its antigen is undetermined. Naive CD8 populations comprised CD45RO-negative cells positively selected for CCR7, excluding terminally differentiated effector memory CD45RA+ cells. This CDR3 is built from 14 residues. V lost 7 bases, J lost 8 bases, and 18 bases lay in between. CDR1 and CDR2 (germline): MNHNS, SASEGT. These data come from a study of shared clonotypes between healthy human individuals. Study-level results: Around 5% of naive CD4 clonotypes were shared across a few donors.

TCRdb's table, derived via immunoSEQ multiplex PCR, lists solely in-frame clones and lacks some. This sample has around 1.9 million clones; 93% occur once, and the top ten carry 1.5% to 2%. The sequenced material came from naive CD8+ T cells from PBMCs. The sequence was obtained from a man younger than 35 in good health. Some clones in this sample may be carry-over from other donors' samples. The chain is built from TRBV6-1 and TRBJ2-1; D might be TRBD1 (5 bases). The CDR3 DNA reads TGTGCCAGCACCAGGGTCACATTGGGCGATGAGCAGTTCTTC. Residues: CASTRVTLGDEQFF.